A selection of T cell receptor beta chains follows, all from one sample in a study of cytomegalovirus exposure and HLA in healthy donors. The protocol was immunoSEQ multiplex PCR, while the TCRdb copy is restricted to in-frame clones and leaves out a portion. The sample has roughly 110,000 clones; 74% are singletons. The sample was PBMCs. The source of these receptors is a human donor in good health. CDR3s include the opening cysteine and the closing phenylalanine or tryptophan. The D gene is left open where the match is weak. Clone size appears in some rows only: once, few, many, or a class for an expanded clone.

V,J,size,D,CDR3,DNA
TRBV28,TRBJ2-7,-,-,CASSEQVHEQYF,TGTGCCAGCAGTGAACAGGTCCACGAGCAGTACTTC
TRBV6-5,TRBJ1-1,-,-,CASRSPGDTEAFF,TGTGCCAGCAGAAGTCCGGGGGACACTGAAGCTTTCTTT
TRBV15,TRBJ1-2,few,-,CATSRELPNYGYTF,TGTGCCACCAGCAGAGAACTTCCTAACTATGGCTACACCTTC
TRBV7-8,TRBJ1-1,-,-,CASSRGTEAFF,TGTGCCAGCAGCCGGGGCACTGAAGCTTTCTTT
TRBV5-1,TRBJ2-7,-,TRBD2,CASSSGGTLSYEQYF,TGCGCCAGCAGTTCCGGGGGGACCCTATCCTACGAGCAGTACTTC
TRBV10-3,TRBJ1-5,once,TRBD1,CAISQTTGDNQPQHF,TGTGCCATCAGTCAGACGACAGGGGATAATCAGCCCCAGCATTTT
TRBV28,TRBJ1-2,-,TRBD1,CASSPGQGAYYGYTF,TGTGCCAGCAGCCCGGGACAGGGGGCTTACTATGGCTACACCTTC
TRBV6-1,TRBJ2-7,-,TRBD1,CASSEASQGALYEQYF,TGTGCCAGCAGTGAAGCCAGCCAGGGGGCCCTTTACGAGCAGTACTTC
TRBV5-6,TRBJ2-5,-,TRBD2,CASSLNLAGRETQYF,TGTGCCAGCAGCTTGAATCTAGCGGGAAGAGAGACCCAGTACTTC
TRBV30,TRBJ1-4,-,-,CAWSVGVTDINEKLFF,TGTGCCTGGAGTGTAGGTGTAACAGATATAAATGAAAAACTGTTTTTT
TRBV7-9,TRBJ1-2,-,TRBD1,CASSPKGASYGYTF,TGTGCCAGCAGCCCTAAGGGGGCCAGCTATGGCTACACCTTC
TRBV18,TRBJ1-5,-,TRBD1,CASSQTGGKFQPQHF,TGTGCCAGCTCTCAAACAGGGGGCAAATTTCAGCCCCAGCATTTT
TRBV30,TRBJ1-2,-,TRBD1,CAWSHQGELYGYTF,TGTGCCTGGAGTCATCAGGGGGAACTCTATGGCTACACCTTC
TRBV2,TRBJ2-4,-,-,CASSENGGSKNIQYF,TGTGCCAGCAGCGAAAACGGGGGATCCAAAAACATTCAGTACTTC
TRBV7-9,TRBJ2-2,-,-,CASSRTTRNTGELFF,TGTGCCAGCAGCCGTACGACAAGGAACACCGGGGAGCTGTTTTTT
TRBV28,TRBJ2-7,-,TRBD2,CASISSGTTYEQYF,TGTGCCAGCATCAGTAGCGGGACGACCTACGAGCAGTACTTC
TRBV7-7,TRBJ1-2,-,-,CASSLVATRYGYTF,TGTGCCAGCAGCTTAGTAGCCACCCGTTATGGCTACACCTTC
TRBV28,TRBJ2-7,-,-,CASSSPSSKGDEQYF,TGTGCCAGCAGTTCTCCTAGCTCGAAAGGAGACGAGCAGTACTTC
TRBV19,TRBJ1-5,-,TRBD1,CASSTTGSGQPQHF,TGTGCCAGTAGTACGACAGGGTCTGGACAGCCCCAGCATTTT
TRBV7-8,TRBJ2-2,-,TRBD2,CASSPMGGFTGELFF,TGTGCCAGCAGCCCGATGGGGGGGTTCACCGGGGAGCTGTTTTTT
TRBV6-1,TRBJ1-4,few,-,CASSDQGREKLFF,TGTGCCAGCAGTGATCAGGGTCGGGAAAAACTGTTTTTT
TRBV9,TRBJ1-1,-,-,CASSVDGQMNTEAFF,TGTGCCAGCAGCGTAGATGGACAGATGAACACTGAAGCTTTCTTT
TRBV7-2,TRBJ2-7,-,-,CASSLGPPGDYEQYF,TGTGCCAGCAGCTTAGGCCCCCCGGGGGACTACGAGCAGTACTTC
TRBV5-6,TRBJ2-1,few,TRBD2,CASILGTSYNEQFF,TGTGCCAGCATCCTAGGGACTAGCTACAATGAGCAGTTCTTC
TRBV7-2,TRBJ2-5,-,TRBD2,CASSSPSSGPKTQYF,TGTGCCAGCAGCTCACCCTCTAGCGGCCCCAAAACCCAGTACTTC
TRBV19,TRBJ2-1,-,-,CASKGVTGVRERFF,TGTGCCAGTAAGGGCGTTACGGGAGTCAGGGAGCGGTTCTTC
TRBV28,TRBJ2-1,-,TRBD2,CASLGLAGGNEQFF,TGTGCCAGCCTCGGACTGGCGGGAGGTAATGAGCAGTTCTTC
TRBV4-3,TRBJ2-7,-,TRBD1,CASSQDPGQGTTYEQYF,TGCGCCAGCAGCCAAGATCCCGGACAGGGAACCACCTACGAGCAGTACTTC
TRBV7-2,TRBJ1-6,-,-,CASSLGSYNSPLHF,TGTGCCAGCAGCCTTGGGAGTTATAATTCACCCCTCCACTTT
TRBV7-2,TRBJ1-5,-,-,CASSFGRGLQPQHF,TGTGCCAGCAGCTTCGGCAGGGGACTACAGCCCCAGCATTTT
TRBV28,TRBJ2-7,-,-,CASSYQQGTKVQYF,TGTGCCAGCAGTTACCAGCAGGGCACAAAGGTGCAGTACTTC
TRBV7-6,TRBJ1-6,-,-,CASSFASSGPLHF,TGTGCCAGCAGCTTTGCCTCGTCGGGACCCCTCCACTTT
TRBV7-6,TRBJ2-2,-,TRBD2,CASSLSGGATGELFF,TGTGCCAGCAGCTTGAGCGGGGGGGCCACAGGGGAGCTGTTTTTT
TRBV25-1,TRBJ2-3,-,TRBD2,CASSDPGTRGASTDTQYF,TGTGCCAGCAGTGACCCCGGGACTAGGGGGGCAAGCACAGATACGCAGTATTTT
TRBV2,TRBJ1-1,-,TRBD1,CASAYGTGGAVYTEAFF,TGTGCCAGCGCGTATGGGACAGGGGGCGCAGTTTACACTGAAGCTTTCTTT
TRBV27,TRBJ1-1,-,TRBD1,CASRAGTGVAEAFF,TGTGCCAGCAGGGCCGGGACAGGGGTGGCTGAAGCTTTCTTT
TRBV29-1,TRBJ1-3,-,-,CSVVGDRGNTIYF,TGCAGCGTTGTGGGAGACAGGGGAAACACCATATATTTT